The sequence of this T cell receptor (beta chain) was determined in a study of blood T cell repertoires in COVID-19. Study details: The study drew acute and convalescent COVID-19 samples from the United States, Italy and Spain. The analysed material was cDNA or gDNA that came from T cells, B-cell-depleted T cells, or PBMCs.

Trimming took 4 bases from V and 6 from J; bases not matched to a gene: 10. Germline V gene data show CDR1 as MNHEY and CDR2 as SVGEGT. CDR3 length equals 16 residues. Per the authors' pipeline: Estimation of nucleated cell counts relied on the amplification of reference gene primers. The method was immunoSEQ multiplex PCR; TCRdb's version includes in-frame clones alone and lacks a portion of them. That table furnishes V, J and clone size, whereas the DNA furnished D and trimming. The repertoire holds approximately 240,000 clones, with 75% to 85% as singletons. Recruited during active infection, patients (from Seattle) were subsequently followed longitudinally.

Sequenced sample: peripheral blood. The origin of this receptor is a woman in her thirties with COVID-19, enrolled during active disease. This chain joins TRBV6-2 or TRBV6-3 and TRBJ2-1; 9 nucleotides match TRBD1. The CDR3 protein is CASSWTGDAFSNEQFF. The CDR3 nucleotides are TGTGCCAGCAGTTGGACAGGGGACGCGTTTTCCAATGAGCAGTTCTTC.